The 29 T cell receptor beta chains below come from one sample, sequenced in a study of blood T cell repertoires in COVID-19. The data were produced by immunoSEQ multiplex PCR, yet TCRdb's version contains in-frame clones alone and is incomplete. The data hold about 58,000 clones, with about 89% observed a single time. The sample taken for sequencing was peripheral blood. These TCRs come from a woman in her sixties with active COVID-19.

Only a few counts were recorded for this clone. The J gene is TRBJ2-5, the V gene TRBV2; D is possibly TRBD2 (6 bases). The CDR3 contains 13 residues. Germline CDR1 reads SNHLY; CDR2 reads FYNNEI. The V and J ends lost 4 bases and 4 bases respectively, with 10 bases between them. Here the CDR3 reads CASSGTILETQYF. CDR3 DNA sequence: TGTGCCAGCAGTGGGACTATCTTAGAGACCCAGTACTTC.

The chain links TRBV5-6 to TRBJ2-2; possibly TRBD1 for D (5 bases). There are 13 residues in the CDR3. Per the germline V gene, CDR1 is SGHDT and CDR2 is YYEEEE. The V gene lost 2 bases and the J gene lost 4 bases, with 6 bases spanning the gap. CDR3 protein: CASSFQGTGELFF. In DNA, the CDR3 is TGTGCCAGCAGCTTTCAGGGCACCGGGGAGCTGTTTTTT.

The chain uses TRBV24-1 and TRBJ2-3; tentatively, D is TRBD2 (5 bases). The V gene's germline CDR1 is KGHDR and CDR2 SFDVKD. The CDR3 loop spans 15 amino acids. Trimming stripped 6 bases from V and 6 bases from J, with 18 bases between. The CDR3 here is CATSRPAETGDTQYF. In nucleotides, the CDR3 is TGTGCCACCAGTCGGCCAGCGGAAACTGGGGATACGCAGTATTTT.

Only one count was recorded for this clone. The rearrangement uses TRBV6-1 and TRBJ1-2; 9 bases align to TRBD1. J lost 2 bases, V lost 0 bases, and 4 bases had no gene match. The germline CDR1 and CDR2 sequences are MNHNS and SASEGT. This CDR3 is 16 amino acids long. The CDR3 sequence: CASSEASGTGNYGYTF. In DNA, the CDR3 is TGTGCCAGCAGTGAAGCCTCCGGGACAGGGAACTATGGCTACACCTTC.

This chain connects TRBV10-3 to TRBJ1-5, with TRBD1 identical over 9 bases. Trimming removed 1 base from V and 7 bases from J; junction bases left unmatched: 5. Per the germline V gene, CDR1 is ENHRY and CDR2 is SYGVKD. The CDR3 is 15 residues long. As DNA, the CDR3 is TGTGCCATCAGTGAGTTCGGACAGGGGAGCCAGCCCCAGCATTTT. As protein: CAISEFGQGSQPQHF.

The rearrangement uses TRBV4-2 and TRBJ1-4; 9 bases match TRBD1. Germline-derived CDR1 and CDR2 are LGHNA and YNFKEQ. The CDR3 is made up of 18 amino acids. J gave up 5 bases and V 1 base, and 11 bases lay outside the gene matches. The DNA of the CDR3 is TGTGCCAGCAGCCAAGCTTGGACAGGGGCGTGGGGAAATGAAAAACTGTTTTTT. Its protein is CASSQAWTGAWGNEKLFF.

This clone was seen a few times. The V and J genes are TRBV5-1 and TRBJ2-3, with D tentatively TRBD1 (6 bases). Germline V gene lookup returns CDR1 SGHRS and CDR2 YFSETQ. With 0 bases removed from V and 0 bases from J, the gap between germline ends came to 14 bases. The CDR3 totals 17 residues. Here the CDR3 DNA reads TGCGCCAGCAGCTTGGCCGTAACAGGGACCAGCACAGATACGCAGTATTTT. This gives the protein CASSLAVTGTSTDTQYF.

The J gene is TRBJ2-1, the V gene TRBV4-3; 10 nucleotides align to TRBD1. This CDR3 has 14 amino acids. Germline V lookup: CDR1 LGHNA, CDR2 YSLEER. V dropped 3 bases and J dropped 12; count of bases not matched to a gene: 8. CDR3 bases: TGCGCCAGCAGCCAGGATGTCGGGGACAGGGGGCAGTTCTTC. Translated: CASSQDVGDRGQFF.

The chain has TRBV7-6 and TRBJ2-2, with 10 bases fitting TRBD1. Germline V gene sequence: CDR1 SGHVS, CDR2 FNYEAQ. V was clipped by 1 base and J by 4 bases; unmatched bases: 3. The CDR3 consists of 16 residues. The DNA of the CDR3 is TGTGCCAGCAGCTTAGAGACAGGGGGCATCACCGGGGAGCTGTTTTTT. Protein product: CASSLETGGITGELFF.

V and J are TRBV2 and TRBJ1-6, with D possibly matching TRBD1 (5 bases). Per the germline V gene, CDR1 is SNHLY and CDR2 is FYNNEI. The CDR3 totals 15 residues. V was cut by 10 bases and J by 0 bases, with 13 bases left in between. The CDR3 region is CATWGGSSYNSPLHF. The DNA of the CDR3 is TGTGCCACCTGGGGGGGTAGCTCCTATAATTCACCCCTCCACTTT.

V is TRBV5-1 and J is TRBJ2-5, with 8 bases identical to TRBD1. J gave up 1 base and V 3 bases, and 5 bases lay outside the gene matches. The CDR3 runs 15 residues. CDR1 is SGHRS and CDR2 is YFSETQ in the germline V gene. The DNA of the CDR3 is TGCGCCAGCAGCTCTATTACAGGGGGCCAAGAGACCCAGTACTTC. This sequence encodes CASSSITGGQETQYF.

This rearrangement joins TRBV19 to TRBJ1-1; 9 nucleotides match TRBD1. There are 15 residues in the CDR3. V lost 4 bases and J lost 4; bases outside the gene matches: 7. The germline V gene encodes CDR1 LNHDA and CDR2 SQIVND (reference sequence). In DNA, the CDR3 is TGTGCCAGTAGTAGCGACAGGGGGGTGGGCACTGAAGCTTTCTTT. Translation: CASSSDRGVGTEAFF.

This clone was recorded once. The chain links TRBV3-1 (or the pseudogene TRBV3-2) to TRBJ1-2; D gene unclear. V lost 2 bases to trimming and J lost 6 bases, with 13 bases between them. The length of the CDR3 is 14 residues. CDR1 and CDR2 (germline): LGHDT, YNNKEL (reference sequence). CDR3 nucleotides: TGTGCCAGCAGCCAAAGCGGCGGGAGCCATGGCTACACCTTC. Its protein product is CASSQSGGSHGYTF.

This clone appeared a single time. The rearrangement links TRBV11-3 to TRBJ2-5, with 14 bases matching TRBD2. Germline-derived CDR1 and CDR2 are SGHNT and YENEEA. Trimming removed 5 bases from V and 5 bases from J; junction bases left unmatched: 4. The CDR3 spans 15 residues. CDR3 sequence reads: CASSARTSGGETQYF. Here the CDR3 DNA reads TGTGCCAGCAGCGCTCGGACTAGCGGGGGGGAGACCCAGTACTTC. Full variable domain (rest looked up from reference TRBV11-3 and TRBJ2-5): EAGVVQSPRYKIIEKKQPVAFWCNPISGHNTLYWYLQNLGQGPELLIRYENEEAVDDSQLPKDRFSAERLKGVDSTLKIQPAELGDSAVYLCASSARTSGGETQYFGPGTRLLVL.

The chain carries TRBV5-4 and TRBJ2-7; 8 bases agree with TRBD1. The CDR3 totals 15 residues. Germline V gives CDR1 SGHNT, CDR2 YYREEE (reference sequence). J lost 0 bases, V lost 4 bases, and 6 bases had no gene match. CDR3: CASSLDRGYSYEQYF. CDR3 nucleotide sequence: TGTGCCAGCAGCCTCGACAGGGGCTACTCCTACGAGCAGTACTTC.

The CDR3 DNA sequence: TGCGCCAACCAAACAGGGGGTTGTTCACCCCTCCACTTT. Residues: CANQTGGCSPLHF. The chain joins TRBV5-1 to TRBJ1-6; 8 nucleotides agree with TRBD1. This CDR3 has 13 residues. In germline, CDR1 is SGHRS, CDR2 YFSETQ. With 9 bases clipped from V and 9 bases from J, the junction kept 8 bases outside the gene matches.

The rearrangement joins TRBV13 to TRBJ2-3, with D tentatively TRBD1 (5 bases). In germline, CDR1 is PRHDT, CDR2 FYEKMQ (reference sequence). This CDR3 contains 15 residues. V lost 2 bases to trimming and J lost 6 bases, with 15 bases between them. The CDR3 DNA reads TGTGCCAGCAGCTTAAGGGCCGCCAAGGGGGATACGCAGTATTTT. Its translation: CASSLRAAKGDTQYF.

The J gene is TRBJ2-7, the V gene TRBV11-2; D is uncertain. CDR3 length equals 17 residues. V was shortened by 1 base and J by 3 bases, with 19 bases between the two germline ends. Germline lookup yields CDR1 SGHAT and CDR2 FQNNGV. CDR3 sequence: CASSLVPSPRSVYEQYF. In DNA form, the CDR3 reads TGTGCCAGCAGCTTAGTCCCTTCCCCGCGGTCCGTCTACGAGCAGTACTTC.

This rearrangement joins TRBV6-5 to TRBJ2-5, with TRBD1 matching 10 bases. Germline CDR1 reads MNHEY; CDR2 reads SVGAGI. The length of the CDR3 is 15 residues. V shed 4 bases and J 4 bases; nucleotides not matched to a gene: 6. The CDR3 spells CASSWGQGLSETQYF. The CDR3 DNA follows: TGTGCCAGCAGTTGGGGACAGGGGTTGTCAGAGACCCAGTACTTC.

CDR3: CASRSGSYGYTF. Written as DNA, the CDR3 is TGCGCCAGCAGATCCGGTTCCTATGGCTACACCTTC. The chain carries TRBV10-2 and TRBJ1-2; no definite D call. Germline CDR1 reads WSHSY; CDR2 reads SAAADI. V lost 6 bases to trimming and J lost 4 bases, with 9 bases between them. The length of the CDR3 is 12 residues.

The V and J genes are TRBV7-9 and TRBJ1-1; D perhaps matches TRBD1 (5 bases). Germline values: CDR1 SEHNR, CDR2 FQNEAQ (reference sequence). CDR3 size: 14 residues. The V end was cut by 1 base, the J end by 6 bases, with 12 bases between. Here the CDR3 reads CASSLVEAGAEAFF. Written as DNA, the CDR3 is TGTGCCAGCAGCTTAGTGGAAGCGGGGGCTGAAGCTTTCTTT. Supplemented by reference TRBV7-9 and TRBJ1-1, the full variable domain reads DTGVSQNPRHKITKRGQNVTFRCDPISEHNRLYWYRQTLGQGPEFLTYFQNEAQLEKSRLLSDRFSAERPKGSFSTLEIQRTEQGDSAMYLCASSLVEAGAEAFFGQGTRLTVV.

The CDR3, as DNA: TGTGCCAGCAGCCCTACTATCCGACTAGCGGGGAGCCAAGAGACCCAGTACTTC. Protein: CASSPTIRLAGSQETQYF. This chain links TRBV7-7 with TRBJ2-5; the match to TRBD2 covers 11 bases. The V segment lost 5 bases and the J segment 1 base; nucleotides outside the gene matches: 12. CDR1 is SSHAT, CDR2 FNYEAQ, per germline (reference sequence). CDR3 length equals 18 residues. The full variable domain, with the rest looked up from reference TRBV7-7 and TRBJ2-5, is GAGVSQSPRYKVTKRGQDVTLRCDPISSHATLYWYQQALGQGPEFLTYFNYEAQPDKSGLPSDRFSAERPEGSISTLTIQRTEQRDSAMYRCASSPTIRLAGSQETQYFGPGTRLLVL.

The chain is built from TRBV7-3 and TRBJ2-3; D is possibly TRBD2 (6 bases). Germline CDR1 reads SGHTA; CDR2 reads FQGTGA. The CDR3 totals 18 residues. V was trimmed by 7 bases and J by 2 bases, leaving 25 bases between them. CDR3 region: CASTIAPVMAGTTDTQYF. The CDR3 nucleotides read TGTGCCAGCACCATAGCCCCGGTGATGGCGGGGACCACAGATACGCAGTATTTT.

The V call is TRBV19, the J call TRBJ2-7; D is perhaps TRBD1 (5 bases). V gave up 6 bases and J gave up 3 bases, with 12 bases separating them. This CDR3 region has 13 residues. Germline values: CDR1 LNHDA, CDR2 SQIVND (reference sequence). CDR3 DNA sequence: TGTGCCAGTAGCCAGGGTAGGGGCTACGAGCAGTACTTC. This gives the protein CASSQGRGYEQYF.

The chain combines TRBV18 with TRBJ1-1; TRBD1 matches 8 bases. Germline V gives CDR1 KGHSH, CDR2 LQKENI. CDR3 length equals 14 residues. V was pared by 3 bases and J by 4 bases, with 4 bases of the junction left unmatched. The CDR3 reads CASSPDQGATEAFF. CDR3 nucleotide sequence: TGTGCCAGCTCACCGGACCAGGGGGCCACTGAAGCTTTCTTT. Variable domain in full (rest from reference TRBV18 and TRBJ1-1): NAGVMQNPRHLVRRRGQEARLRCSPMKGHSHVYWYRQLPEEGLKFMVYLQKENIIDESGMPKERFSAEFPKEGPSILRIQQVVRGDSAAYFCASSPDQGATEAFFGQGTRLTVV.

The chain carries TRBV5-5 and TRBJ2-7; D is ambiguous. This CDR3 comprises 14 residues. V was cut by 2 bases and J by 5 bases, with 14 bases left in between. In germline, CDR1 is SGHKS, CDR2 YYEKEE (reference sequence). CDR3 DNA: TGTGCCAGCAGCTTACTGTCGGTTTCCCACGAGCAGTACTTC. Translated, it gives CASSLLSVSHEQYF.

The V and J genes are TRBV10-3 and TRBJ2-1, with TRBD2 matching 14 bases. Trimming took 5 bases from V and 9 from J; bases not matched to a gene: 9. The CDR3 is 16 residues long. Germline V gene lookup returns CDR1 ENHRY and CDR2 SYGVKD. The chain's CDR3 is CAISSRTSGGRVEQFF. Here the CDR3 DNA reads TGTGCCATCAGTTCCCGGACTAGCGGGGGGCGGGTTGAGCAGTTCTTC.

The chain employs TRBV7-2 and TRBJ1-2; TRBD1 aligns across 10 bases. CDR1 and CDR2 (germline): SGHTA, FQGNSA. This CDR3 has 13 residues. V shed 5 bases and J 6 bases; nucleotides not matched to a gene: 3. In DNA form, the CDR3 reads TGTGCCAGCAGCCCCGGACAGGGGGATGGCTACACCTTC. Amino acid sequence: CASSPGQGDGYTF.

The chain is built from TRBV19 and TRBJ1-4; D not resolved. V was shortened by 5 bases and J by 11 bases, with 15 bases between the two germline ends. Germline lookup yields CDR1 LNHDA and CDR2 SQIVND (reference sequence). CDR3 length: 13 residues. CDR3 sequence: CASSELKREKLFF. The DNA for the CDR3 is TGTGCCAGTAGTGAACTCAAGCGGGAGAAACTGTTTTTT.